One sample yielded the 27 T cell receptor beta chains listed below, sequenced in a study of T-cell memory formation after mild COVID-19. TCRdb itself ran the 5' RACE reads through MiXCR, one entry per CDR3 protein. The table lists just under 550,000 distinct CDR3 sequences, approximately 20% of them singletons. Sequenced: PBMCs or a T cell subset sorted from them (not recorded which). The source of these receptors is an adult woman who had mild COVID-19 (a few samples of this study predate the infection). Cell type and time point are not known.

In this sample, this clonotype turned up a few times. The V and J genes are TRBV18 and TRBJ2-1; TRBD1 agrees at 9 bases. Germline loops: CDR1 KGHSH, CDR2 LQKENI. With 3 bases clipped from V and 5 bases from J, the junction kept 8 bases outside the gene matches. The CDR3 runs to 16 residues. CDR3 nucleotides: TGTGCCAGCTCACCTTCAGGGACAGGGACCCACAATGAGCAGTTCTTC. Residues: CASSPSGTGTHNEQFF.

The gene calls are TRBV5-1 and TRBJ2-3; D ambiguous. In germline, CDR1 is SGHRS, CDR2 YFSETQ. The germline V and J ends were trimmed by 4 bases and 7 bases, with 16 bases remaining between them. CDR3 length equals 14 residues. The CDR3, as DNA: TGCGCCAGCAGCAGGAATTTCTATGTTAATACGCAGTATTTT. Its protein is CASSRNFYVNTQYF. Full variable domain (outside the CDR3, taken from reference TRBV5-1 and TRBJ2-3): KAGVTQTPRYLIKTRGQQVTLSCSPISGHRSVSWYQQTPGQGLQFLFEYFSETQRNKGNFPGRFSGRQFSNSRSEMNVSTLELGDSALYLCASSRNFYVNTQYFGPGTRLTVL.

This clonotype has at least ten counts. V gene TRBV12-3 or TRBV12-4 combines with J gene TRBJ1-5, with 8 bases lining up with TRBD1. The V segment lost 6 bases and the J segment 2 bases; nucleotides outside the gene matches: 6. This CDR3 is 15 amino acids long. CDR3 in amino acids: CASSFGTGGNQPQHF. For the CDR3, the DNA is TGTGCCAGCAGCTTCGGGACAGGTGGCAATCAGCCCCAGCATTTT.

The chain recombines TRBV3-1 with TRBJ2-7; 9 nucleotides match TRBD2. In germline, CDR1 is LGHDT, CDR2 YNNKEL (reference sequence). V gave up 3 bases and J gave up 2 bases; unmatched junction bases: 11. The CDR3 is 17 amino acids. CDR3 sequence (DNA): TGTGCCAGCAGCCAGGCGACTAGCGGAACAATACCCTACGAGCAGTACTTC. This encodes CASSQATSGTIPYEQYF.

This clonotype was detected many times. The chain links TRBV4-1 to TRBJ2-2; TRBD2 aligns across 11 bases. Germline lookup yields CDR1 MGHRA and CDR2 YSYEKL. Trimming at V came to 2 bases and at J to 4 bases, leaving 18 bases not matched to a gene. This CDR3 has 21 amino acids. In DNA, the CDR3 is TGCGCCAGCAGCCAAACATGGGGGCCGGGACTAGCGGCGGGACCCACCGGGGAGCTGTTTTTT. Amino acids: CASSQTWGPGLAAGPTGELFF.

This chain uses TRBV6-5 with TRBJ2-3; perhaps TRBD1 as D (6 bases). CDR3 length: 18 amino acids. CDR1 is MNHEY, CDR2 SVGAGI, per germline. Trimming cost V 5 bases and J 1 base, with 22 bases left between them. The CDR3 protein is CASSDASDSDWGTDTQYF. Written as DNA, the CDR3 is TGTGCCAGCAGTGACGCCTCGGACAGCGATTGGGGCACAGATACGCAGTATTTT.

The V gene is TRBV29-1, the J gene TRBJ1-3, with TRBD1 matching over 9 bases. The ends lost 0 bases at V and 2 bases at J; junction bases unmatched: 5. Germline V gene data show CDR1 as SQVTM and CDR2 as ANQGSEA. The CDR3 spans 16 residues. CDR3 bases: TGCAGCGTTGAAGATCTCACAGGGGGCGCTGGAAACACCATATATTTT. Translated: CSVEDLTGGAGNTIYF.

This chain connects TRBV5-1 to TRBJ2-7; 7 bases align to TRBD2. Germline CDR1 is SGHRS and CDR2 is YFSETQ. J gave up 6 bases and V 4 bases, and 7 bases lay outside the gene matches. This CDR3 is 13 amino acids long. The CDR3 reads CASSRGGEGEQYF. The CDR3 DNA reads TGCGCCAGCAGCCGTGGTGGGGAGGGCGAGCAGTACTTC.

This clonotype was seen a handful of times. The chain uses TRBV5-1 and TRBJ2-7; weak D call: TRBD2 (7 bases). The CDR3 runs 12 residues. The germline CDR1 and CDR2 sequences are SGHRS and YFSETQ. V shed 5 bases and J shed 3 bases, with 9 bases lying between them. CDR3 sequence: CASRGGHYEQYF. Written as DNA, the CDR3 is TGCGCCAGCAGGGGGGGGCACTACGAGCAGTACTTC.

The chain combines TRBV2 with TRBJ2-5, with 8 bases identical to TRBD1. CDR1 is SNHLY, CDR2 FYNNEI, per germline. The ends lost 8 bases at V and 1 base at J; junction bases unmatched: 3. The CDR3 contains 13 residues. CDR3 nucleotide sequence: TGTGCCAGCCCGGACAGGGTCCAAGAGACCCAGTACTTC. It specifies CASPDRVQETQYF.

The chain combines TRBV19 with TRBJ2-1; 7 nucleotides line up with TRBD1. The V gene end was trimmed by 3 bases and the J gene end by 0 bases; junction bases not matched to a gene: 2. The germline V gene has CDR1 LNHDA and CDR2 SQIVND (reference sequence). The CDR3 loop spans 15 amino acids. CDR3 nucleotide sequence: TGTGCCAGTAGTATGACAGGGAACTCCTACAATGAGCAGTTCTTC. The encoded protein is CASSMTGNSYNEQFF.

CDR3 nucleotides: TGTGCCAGCAGCTTCCCGACAAAGTCCTACGAGCAGTACTTC. Its translation is CASSFPTKSYEQYF. This rearrangement joins TRBV7-9 to TRBJ2-7; D is undetermined. CDR3 length equals 14 residues. V lost 3 bases and J 1 base, leaving 10 bases between the germline ends. Germline V gives CDR1 SEHNR, CDR2 FQNEAQ (reference sequence). Full variable domain (outside the CDR3, taken from reference TRBV7-9 and TRBJ2-7): DTGVSQNPRHKITKRGQNVTFRCDPISEHNRLYWYRQTLGQGPEFLTYFQNEAQLEKSRLLSDRFSAERPKGSFSTLEIQRTEQGDSAMYLCASSFPTKSYEQYFGPGTRLTVT.

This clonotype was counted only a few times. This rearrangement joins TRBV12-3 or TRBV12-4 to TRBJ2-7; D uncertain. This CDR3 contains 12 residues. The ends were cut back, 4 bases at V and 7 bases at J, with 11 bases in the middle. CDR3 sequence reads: CASSSSRQEQYF. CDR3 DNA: TGTGCCAGCAGTTCTTCCCGCCAGGAGCAGTACTTC.

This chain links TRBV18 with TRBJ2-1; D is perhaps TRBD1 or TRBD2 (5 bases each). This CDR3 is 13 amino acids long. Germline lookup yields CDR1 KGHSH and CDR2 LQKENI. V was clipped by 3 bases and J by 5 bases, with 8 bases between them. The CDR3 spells CASSPLGDNEQFF. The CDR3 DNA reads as TGTGCCAGCTCACCCCTGGGGGACAATGAGCAGTTCTTC.

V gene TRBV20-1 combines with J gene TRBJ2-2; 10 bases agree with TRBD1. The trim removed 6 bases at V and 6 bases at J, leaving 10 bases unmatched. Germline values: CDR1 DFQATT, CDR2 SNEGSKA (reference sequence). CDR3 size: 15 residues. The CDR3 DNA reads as TGCAGTGCATCCCCCGGGACAGGGGAGGCCGGGGAGCTGTTTTTT. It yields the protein CSASPGTGEAGELFF.

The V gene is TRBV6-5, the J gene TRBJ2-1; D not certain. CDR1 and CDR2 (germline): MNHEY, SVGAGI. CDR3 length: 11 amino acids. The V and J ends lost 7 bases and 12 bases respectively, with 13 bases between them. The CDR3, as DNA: TGTGCCAGCATTCTGGGGATTAGGCAGTTCTTC. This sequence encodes CASILGIRQFF.

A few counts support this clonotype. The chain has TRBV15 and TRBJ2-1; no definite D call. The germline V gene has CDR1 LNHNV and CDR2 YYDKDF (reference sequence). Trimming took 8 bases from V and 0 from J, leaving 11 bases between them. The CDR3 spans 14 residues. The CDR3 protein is CATSASSSYNEQFF. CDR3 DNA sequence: TGTGCCACCTCAGCGTCTAGCTCCTACAATGAGCAGTTCTTC.

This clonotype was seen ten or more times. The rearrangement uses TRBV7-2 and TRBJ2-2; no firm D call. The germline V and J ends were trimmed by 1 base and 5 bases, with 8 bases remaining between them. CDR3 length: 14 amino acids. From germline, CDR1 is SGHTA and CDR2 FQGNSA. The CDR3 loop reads CASSLVGGTGELFF. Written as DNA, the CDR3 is TGTGCCAGCAGCTTAGTAGGTGGGACCGGGGAGCTGTTTTTT.

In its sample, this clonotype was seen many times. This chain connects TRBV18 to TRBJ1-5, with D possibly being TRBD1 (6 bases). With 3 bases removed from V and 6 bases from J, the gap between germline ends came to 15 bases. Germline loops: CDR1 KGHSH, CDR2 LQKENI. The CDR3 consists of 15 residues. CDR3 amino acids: CASSPGQTGGQPQHF. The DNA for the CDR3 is TGTGCCAGCTCACCCGGACAGACGGGGGGTCAGCCCCAGCATTTT.

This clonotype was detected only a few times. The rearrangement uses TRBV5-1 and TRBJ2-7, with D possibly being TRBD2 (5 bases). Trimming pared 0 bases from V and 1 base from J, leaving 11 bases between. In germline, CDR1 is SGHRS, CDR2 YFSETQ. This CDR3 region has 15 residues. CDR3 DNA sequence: TGCGCCAGCAGCTTGGAGGTTGGGAGATCCTACGAGCAGTACTTC. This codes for CASSLEVGRSYEQYF.

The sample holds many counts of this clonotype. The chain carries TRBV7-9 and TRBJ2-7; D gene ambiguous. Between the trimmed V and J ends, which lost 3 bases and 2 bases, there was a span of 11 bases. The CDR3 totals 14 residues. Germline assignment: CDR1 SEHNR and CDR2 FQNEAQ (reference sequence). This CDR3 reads CASSFSAPTYEQYF. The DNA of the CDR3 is TGTGCCAGCAGCTTCAGCGCTCCTACCTACGAGCAGTACTTC. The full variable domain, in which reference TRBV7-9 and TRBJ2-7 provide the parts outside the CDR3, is DTGVSQNPRHKITKRGQNVTFRCDPISEHNRLYWYRQTLGQGPEFLTYFQNEAQLEKSRLLSDRFSAERPKGSFSTLEIQRTEQGDSAMYLCASSFSAPTYEQYFGPGTRLTVT.

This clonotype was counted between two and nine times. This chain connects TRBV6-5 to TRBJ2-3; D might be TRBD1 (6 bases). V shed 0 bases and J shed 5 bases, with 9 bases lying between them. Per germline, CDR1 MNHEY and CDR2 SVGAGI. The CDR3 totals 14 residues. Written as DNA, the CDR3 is TGTGCCAGCAGTTACTCGACAGGAGGAGATACGCAGTATTTT. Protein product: CASSYSTGGDTQYF.

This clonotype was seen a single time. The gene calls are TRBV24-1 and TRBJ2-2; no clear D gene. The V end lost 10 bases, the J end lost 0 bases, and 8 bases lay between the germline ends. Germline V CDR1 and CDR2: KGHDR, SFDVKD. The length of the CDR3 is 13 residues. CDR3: CATRYSNTGELFF. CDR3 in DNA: TGTGCCACGCGATATTCGAACACCGGGGAGCTGTTTTTT.

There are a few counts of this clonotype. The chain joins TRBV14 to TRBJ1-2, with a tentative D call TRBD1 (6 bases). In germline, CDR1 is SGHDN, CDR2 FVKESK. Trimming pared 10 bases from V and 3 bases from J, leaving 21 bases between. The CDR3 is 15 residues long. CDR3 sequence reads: CATRPYRERDYGYTF. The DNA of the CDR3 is TGTGCCACCCGTCCTTACAGGGAGCGAGACTATGGCTACACCTTC.

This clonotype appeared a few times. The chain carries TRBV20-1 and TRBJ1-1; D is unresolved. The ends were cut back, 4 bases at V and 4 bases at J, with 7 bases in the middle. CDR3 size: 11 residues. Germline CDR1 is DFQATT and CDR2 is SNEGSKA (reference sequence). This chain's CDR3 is CSAISGTEAFF. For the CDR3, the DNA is TGCAGTGCTATATCAGGCACTGAAGCTTTCTTT.

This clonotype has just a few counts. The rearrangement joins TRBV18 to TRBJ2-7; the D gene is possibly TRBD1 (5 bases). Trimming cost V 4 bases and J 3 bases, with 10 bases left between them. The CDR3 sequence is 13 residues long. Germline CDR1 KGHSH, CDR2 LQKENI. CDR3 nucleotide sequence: TGTGCCAGCTCACTAGGACACATCTACGAGCAGTACTTC. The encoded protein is CASSLGHIYEQYF.

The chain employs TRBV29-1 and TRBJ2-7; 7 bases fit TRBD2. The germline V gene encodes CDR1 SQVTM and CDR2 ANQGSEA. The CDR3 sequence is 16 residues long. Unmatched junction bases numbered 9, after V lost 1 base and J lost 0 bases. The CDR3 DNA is TGCAGCGTTGAAGCCCTCGGGGGGTCTATCTCCTACGAGCAGTACTTC. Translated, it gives CSVEALGGSISYEQYF.